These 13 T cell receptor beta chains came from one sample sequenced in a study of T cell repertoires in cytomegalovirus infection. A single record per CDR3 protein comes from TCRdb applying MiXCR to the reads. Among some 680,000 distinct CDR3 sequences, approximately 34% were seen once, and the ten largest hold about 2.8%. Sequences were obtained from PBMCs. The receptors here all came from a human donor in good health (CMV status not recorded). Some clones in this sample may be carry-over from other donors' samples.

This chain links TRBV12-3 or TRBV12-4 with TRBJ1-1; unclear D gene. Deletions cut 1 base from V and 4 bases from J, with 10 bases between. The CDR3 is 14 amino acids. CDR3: CASSLDGPGTEAFF. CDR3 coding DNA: TGTGCCAGCAGTTTAGATGGGCCCGGCACTGAAGCTTTCTTT.

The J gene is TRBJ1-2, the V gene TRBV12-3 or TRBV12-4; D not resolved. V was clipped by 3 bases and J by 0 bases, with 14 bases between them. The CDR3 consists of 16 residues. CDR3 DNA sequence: TGTGCCAGCAGTTTTCTTACGGGGAGGGCTAACTATGGCTACACCTTC. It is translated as CASSFLTGRANYGYTF.

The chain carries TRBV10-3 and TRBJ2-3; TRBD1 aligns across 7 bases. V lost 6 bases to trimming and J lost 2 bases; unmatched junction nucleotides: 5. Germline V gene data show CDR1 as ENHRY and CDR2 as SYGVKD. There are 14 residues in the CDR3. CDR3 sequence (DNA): TGTGCCATCAGAGGAACAGGGGTCACAGATACGCAGTATTTT. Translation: CAIRGTGVTDTQYF.

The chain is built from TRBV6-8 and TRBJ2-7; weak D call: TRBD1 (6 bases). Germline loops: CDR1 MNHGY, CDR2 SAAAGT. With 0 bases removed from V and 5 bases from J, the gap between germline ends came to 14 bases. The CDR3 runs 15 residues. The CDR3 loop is CASSYSVTGSDEQYF. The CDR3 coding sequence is TGTGCCAGCAGTTACTCGGTAACAGGGAGTGACGAGCAGTACTTC.

CDR3 amino acids: CASSFTGGRFF. The DNA of the CDR3 is TGTGCCAGCAGTTTTACAGGGGGCCGGTTCTTT. This rearrangement joins TRBV12-3 or TRBV12-4 to TRBJ1-1; 9 bases map to TRBD1. V shed 3 bases, J shed 14 bases, and the junction held 4 bases outside the gene matches. The CDR3 length is 11 residues.

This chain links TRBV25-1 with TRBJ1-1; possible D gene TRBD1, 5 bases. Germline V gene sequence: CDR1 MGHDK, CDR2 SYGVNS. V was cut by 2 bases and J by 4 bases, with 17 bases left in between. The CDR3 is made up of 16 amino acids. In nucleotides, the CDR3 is TGTGCCAGCAGTGAAAACCCCGGGTGGGGGACCACTGAAGCTTTCTTT. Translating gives CASSENPGWGTTEAFF.

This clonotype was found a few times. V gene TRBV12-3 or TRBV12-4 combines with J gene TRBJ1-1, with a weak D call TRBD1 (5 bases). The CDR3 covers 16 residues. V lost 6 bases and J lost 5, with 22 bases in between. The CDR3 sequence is CASSRIGVVRGTEAFF. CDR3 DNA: TGTGCCAGCAGCCGGATAGGGGTCGTAAGGGGAACTGAAGCTTTCTTT.

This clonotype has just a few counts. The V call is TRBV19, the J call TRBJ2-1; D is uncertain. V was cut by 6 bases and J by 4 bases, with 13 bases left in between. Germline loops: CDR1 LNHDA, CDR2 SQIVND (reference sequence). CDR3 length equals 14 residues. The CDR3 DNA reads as TGTGCCAGTAGCCCAGGTTTGGTTTACAATGAGCAGTTCTTC. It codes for CASSPGLVYNEQFF.

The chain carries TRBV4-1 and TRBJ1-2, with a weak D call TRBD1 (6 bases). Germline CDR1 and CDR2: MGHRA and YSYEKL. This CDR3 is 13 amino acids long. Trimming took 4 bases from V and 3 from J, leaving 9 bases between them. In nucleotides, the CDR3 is TGCGCCAGCAGCCGACGACAGGACTATGGCTACACCTTC. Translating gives CASSRRQDYGYTF.

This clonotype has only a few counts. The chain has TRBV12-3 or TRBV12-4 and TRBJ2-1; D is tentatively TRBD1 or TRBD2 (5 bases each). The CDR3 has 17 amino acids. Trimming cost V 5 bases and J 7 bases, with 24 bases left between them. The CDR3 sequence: CASSPSSGRVIGNEQFF. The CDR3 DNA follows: TGTGCCAGCAGTCCATCCAGCGGCAGGGTCATCGGGAATGAGCAGTTCTTC.

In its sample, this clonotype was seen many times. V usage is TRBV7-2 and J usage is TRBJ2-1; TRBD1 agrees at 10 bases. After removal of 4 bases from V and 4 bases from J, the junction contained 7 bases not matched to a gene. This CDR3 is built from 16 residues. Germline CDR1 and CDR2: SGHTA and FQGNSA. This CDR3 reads CASSWEGTGVYNEQFF. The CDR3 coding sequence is TGTGCCAGCAGCTGGGAAGGGACAGGGGTATACAATGAGCAGTTCTTC.

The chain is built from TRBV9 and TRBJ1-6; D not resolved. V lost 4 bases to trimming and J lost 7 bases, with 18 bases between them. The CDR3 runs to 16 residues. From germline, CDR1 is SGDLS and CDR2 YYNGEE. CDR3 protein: CASSTSDTSPNSPLHF. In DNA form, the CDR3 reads TGTGCCAGCAGCACCTCCGACACCAGCCCGAATTCACCCCTCCACTTT.

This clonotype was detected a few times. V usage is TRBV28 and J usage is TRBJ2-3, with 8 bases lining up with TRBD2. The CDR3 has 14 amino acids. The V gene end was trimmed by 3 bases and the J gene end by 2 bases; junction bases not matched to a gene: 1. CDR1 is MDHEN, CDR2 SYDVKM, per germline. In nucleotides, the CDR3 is TGTGCCAGCAGTTTTAGCGGGACCACAGATACGCAGTATTTT. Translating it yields CASSFSGTTDTQYF.